The entry below gives a single TCR beta chain sequence along with its context. Antigen specificity is unknown. These data belong to a study of cytomegalovirus exposure and HLA in healthy donors. Nominally healthy donors provided the samples, though records likely missed some immune exposures. The PCR had 60 Vbeta and 13 Jbeta primers. Libraries were prepared by immunoSEQ multiplex PCR; TCRdb keeps only in-frame clonotypes and omits some of them. The sample has about 130,000 clones, around 74% seen once. V gave up 0 bases and J gave up 10 bases, with 16 bases separating them. The germline CDR1 and CDR2 sequences are SGHAT and FQDESV (reference sequence). This CDR3 has 15 residues. Findings of the study overall: Indistinguishable V segments such as TRBV6-2 and TRBV6-3 were excluded.

This clonotype originated in a middle-aged man in good health and CMV-seropositive. The chain combines TRBV11-1 with TRBJ2-1, with D possibly being TRBD2 (7 bases). The sequenced sample was PBMCs. The CDR3 sequence: CASSLARGSSGEQFF. DNA for the CDR3: TGTGCCAGCAGCTTAGCGAGGGGGAGTAGCGGGGAGCAGTTCTTC.